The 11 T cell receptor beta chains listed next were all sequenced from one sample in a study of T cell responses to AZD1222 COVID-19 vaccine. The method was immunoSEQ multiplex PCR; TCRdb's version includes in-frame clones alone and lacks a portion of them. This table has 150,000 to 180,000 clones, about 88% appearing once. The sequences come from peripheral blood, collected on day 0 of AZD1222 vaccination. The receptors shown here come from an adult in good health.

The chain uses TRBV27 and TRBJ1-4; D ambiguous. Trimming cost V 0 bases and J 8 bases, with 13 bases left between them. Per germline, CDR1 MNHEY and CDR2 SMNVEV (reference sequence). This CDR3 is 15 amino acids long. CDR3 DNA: TGTGCCAGCAGTTTATCGAGGGCGTTAGGGGAAAAACTGTTTTTT. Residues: CASSLSRALGEKLFF.

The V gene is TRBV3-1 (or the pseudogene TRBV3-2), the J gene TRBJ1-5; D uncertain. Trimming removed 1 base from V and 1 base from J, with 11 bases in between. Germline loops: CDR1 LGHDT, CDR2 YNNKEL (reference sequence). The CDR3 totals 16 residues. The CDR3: CASSQGTARSNQPQHF. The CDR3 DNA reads TGTGCCAGCAGCCAAGGGACGGCCAGAAGCAATCAGCCCCAGCATTTT.

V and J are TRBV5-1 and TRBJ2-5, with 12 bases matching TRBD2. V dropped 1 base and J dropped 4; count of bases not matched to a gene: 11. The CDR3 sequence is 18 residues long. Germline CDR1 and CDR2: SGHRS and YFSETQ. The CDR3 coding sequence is TGCGCCAGCAGCTTGATCGCTAGCGGGAGGGCCATAACAGAGACCCAGTACTTC. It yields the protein CASSLIASGRAITETQYF.

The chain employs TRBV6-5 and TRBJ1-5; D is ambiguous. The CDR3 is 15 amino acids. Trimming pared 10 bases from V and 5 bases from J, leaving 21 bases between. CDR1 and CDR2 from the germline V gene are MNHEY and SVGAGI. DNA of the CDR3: TGTGCCACCTCGATCGGACCGGCCTTCGATCAGCCCCAGCATTTT. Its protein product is CATSIGPAFDQPQHF.

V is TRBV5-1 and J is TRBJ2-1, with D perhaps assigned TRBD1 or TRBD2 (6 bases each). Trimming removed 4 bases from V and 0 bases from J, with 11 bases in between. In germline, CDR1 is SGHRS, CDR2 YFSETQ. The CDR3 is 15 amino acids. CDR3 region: CASSPEGGSYNEQFF. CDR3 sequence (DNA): TGCGCCAGCAGCCCCGAGGGGGGCTCCTACAATGAGCAGTTCTTC. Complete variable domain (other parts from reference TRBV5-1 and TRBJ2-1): KAGVTQTPRYLIKTRGQQVTLSCSPISGHRSVSWYQQTPGQGLQFLFEYFSETQRNKGNFPGRFSGRQFSNSRSEMNVSTLELGDSALYLCASSPEGGSYNEQFFGPGTRLTVL.

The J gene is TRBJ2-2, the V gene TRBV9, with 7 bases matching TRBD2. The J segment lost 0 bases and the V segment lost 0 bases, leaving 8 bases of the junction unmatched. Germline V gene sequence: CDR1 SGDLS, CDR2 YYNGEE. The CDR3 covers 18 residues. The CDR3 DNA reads TGTGCCAGCAGCGTAGTCAGGCTAGCGGCTACGAACACCGGGGAGCTGTTTTTT. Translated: CASSVVRLAATNTGELFF.

The CDR3 reads CASSPWDRTSYEQYF. The CDR3, as DNA: TGTGCCAGCAGTCCCTGGGACAGGACCTCCTACGAGCAGTACTTC. This sequence joins TRBV27 and TRBJ2-7; 8 bases align to TRBD1. V lost 5 bases and J lost 0; bases outside the gene matches: 6. This CDR3 comprises 15 residues. Germline assignment: CDR1 MNHEY and CDR2 SMNVEV (reference sequence).

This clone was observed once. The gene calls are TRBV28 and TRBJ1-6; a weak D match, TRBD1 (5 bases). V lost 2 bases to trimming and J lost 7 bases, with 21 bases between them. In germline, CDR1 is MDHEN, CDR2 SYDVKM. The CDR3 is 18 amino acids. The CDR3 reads CASSLPGALQGGNSPLHF. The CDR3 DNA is TGTGCCAGCAGTTTACCCGGCGCCCTCCAGGGAGGCAATTCACCCCTCCACTTT.

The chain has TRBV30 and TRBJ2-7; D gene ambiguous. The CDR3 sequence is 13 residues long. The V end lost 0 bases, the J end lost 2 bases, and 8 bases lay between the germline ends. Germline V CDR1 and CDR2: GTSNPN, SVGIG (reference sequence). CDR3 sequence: CAWSVDETYEQYF. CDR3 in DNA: TGTGCCTGGAGTGTCGACGAAACCTACGAGCAGTACTTC.

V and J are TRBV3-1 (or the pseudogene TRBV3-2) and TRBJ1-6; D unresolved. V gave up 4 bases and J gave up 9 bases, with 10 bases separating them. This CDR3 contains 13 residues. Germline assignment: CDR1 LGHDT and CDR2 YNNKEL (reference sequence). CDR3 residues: CASSRAGGSPLHF. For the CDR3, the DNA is TGTGCCAGCAGCCGGGCAGGAGGTTCACCCCTCCACTTT.

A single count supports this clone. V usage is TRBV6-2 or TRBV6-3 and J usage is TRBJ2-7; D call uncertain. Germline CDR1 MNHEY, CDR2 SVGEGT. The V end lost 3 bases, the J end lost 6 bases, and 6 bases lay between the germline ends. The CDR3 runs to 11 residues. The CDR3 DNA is TGTGCCAGCAGTTATAAGCTCGAGCAGTACTTC. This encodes CASSYKLEQYF.